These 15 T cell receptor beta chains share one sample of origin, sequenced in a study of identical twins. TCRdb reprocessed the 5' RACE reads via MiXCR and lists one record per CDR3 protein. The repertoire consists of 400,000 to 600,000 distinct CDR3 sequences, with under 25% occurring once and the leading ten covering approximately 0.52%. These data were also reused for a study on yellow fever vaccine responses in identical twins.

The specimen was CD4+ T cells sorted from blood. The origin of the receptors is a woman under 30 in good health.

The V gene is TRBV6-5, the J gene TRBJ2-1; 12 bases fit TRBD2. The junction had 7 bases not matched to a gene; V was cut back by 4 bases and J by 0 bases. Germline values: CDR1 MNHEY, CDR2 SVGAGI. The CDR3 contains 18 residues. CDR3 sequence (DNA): TGTGCCAGCAGTTCCACTAGCGGGAGGACCCTCTCCTACAATGAGCAGTTCTTC. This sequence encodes CASSSTSGRTLSYNEQFF.

The CDR3 sequence: CASSGHGSTSTDTQYF. The CDR3 nucleotides read TGTGCCAGCAGCGGGCATGGGAGCACTAGCACAGATACGCAGTATTTT. This rearrangement joins TRBV9 to TRBJ2-3, with D maybe TRBD2 (5 bases). The V and J ends lost 3 bases and 0 bases respectively, with 14 bases between them. Germline-derived CDR1 and CDR2 are SGDLS and YYNGEE. The CDR3 spans 16 residues.

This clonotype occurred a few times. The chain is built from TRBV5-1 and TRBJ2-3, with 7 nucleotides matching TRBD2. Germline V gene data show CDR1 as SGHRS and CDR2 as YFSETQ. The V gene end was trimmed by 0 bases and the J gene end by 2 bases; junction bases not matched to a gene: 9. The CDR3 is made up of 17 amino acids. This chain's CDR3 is CASSLGGGTTITDTQYF. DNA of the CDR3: TGCGCCAGCAGCTTGGGCGGTGGGACTACAATCACAGATACGCAGTATTTT. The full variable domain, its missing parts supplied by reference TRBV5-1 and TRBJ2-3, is KAGVTQTPRYLIKTRGQQVTLSCSPISGHRSVSWYQQTPGQGLQFLFEYFSETQRNKGNFPGRFSGRQFSNSRSEMNVSTLELGDSALYLCASSLGGGTTITDTQYFGPGTRLTVL.

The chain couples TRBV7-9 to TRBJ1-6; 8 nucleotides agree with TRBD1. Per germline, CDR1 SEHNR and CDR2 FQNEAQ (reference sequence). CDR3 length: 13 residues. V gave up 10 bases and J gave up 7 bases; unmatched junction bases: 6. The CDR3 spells CATDGQGNSPLHF. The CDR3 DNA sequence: TGTGCCACCGACGGACAGGGCAATTCACCCCTCCACTTT. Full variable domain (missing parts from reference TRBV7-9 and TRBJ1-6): DTGVSQNPRHKITKRGQNVTFRCDPISEHNRLYWYRQTLGQGPEFLTYFQNEAQLEKSRLLSDRFSAERPKGSFSTLEIQRTEQGDSAMYLCATDGQGNSPLHFGNGTRLTVT.

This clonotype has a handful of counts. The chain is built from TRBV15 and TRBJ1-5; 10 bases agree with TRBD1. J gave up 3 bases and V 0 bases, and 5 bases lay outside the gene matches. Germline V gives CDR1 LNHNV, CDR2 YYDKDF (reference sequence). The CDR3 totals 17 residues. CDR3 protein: CATSRERQGAVNQPQHF. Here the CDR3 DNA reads TGTGCCACCAGCAGAGAGAGACAGGGGGCAGTCAATCAGCCCCAGCATTTT.

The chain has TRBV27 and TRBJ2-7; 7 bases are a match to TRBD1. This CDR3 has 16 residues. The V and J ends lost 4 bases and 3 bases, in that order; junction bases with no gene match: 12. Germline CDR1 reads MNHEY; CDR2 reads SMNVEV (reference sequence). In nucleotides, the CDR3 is TGTGCCAGCAGTTCCCTAGGGACAGAAGGGTACTACGAGCAGTACTTC. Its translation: CASSSLGTEGYYEQYF.

CDR3 sequence reads: CASSHPGTGLDEQYF. The CDR3 bases are TGTGCCAGCAGCCACCCCGGGACAGGGCTTGACGAGCAGTACTTC. This chain uses TRBV3-1 with TRBJ2-7, with 9 bases fitting TRBD1. The V gene end was trimmed by 3 bases and the J gene end by 5 bases; junction bases not matched to a gene: 8. CDR1 LGHDT and CDR2 YNNKEL come from the germline V gene (reference sequence). This CDR3 region has 15 residues.

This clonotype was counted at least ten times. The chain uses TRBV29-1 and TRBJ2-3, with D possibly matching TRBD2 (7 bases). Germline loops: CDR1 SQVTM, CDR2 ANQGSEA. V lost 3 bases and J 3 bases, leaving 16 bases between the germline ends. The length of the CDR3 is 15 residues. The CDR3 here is CSVEGGPRRTDTQYF. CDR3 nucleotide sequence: TGCAGCGTTGAGGGGGGGCCCCGGCGAACAGATACGCAGTATTTT.

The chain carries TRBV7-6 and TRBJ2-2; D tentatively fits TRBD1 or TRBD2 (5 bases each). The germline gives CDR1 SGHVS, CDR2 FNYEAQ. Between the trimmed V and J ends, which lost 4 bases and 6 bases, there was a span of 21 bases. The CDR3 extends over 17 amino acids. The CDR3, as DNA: TGTGCCAGCAGCTCTGGGGTGGGACCCCTAACACCCGGGGAGCTGTTTTTT. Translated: CASSSGVGPLTPGELFF.

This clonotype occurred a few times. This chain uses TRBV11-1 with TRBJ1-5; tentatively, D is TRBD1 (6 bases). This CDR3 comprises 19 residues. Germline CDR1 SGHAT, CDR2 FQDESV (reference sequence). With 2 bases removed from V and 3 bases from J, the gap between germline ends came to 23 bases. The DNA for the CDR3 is TGTGCCAGCAGCTTATATGCAGGGGCGCGGTTAGGAGACAATCAGCCCCAGCATTTT. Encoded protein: CASSLYAGARLGDNQPQHF.

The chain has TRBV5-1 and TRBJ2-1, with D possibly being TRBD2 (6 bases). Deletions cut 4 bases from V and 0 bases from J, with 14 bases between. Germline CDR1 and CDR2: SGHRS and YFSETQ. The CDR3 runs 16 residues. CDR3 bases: TGCGCCAGCAGCAAGACGGGGGAAAGCTCCTACAATGAGCAGTTCTTC. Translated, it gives CASSKTGESSYNEQFF. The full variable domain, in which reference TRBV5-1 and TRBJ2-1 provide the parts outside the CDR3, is KAGVTQTPRYLIKTRGQQVTLSCSPISGHRSVSWYQQTPGQGLQFLFEYFSETQRNKGNFPGRFSGRQFSNSRSEMNVSTLELGDSALYLCASSKTGESSYNEQFFGPGTRLTVL.

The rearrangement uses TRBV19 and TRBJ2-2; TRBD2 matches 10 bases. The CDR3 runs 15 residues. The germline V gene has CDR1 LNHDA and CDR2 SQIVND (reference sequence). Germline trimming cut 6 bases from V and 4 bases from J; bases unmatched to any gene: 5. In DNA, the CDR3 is TGTGCCAGTAGGCTAGCGGGAGCCAGCACCGGGGAGCTGTTTTTT. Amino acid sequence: CASRLAGASTGELFF.

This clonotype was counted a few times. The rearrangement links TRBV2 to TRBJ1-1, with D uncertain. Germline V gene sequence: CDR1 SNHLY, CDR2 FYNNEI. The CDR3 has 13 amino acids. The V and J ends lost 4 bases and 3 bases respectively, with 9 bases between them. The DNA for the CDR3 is TGTGCCAGCAGTGTGGGCGGGGACACTGAAGCTTTCTTT. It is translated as CASSVGGDTEAFF. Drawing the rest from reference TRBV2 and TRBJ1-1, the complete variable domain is EPEVTQTPSHQVTQMGQEVILRCVPISNHLYFYWYRQILGQKVEFLVSFYNNEISEKSEIFDDQFSVERPDGSNFTLKIRSTKLEDSAMYFCASSVGGDTEAFFGQGTRLTVV.

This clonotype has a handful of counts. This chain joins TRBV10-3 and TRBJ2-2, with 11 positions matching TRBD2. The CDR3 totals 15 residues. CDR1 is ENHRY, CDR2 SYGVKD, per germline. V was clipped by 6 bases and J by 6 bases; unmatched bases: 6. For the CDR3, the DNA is TGTGCCATCAGAATGACTAGCGGGACTTCCGGGGAGCTGTTTTTT. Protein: CAIRMTSGTSGELFF.

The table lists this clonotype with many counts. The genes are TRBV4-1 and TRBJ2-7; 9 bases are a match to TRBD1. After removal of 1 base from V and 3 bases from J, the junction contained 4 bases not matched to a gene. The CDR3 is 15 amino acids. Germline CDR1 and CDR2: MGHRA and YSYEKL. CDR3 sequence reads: CASSQGRQGGYEQYF. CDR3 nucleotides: TGCGCCAGCAGCCAAGGAAGACAGGGGGGCTACGAGCAGTACTTC.